This T cell receptor beta chain originates from a study of graft-versus-host responses after intestinal transplantation. Overall study context: The whole recipient group had anti-thymocyte globulin induction followed by tacrolimus and steroids for around three years.

Some clones are missing from TCRdb's copy, which holds only in-frame ones; the method was immunoSEQ multiplex PCR. The sample lists around 77,000 clones, about 94% seen once, with over 0.45% in the top ten. Study-wide results and caveats: Detected in recipient marrow were GvH clones, some of which were first observed in ileum or blood. When patients had graft-donor T cell macrochimerism, their allografts held high graft-versus-host to host-versus-graft clonal ratios.

About this clone itself: Its matching antigen is unknown.

This TCR was recovered from a human donor who received an intestinal transplant. Specimen: unstimulated CD8+ T cells sorted from spleen or lymph node cells, collected before intestinal transplant.

CDR3: CASSIDLRQLFF. The CDR3 region has the DNA TGTGCCAGTAGTATAGATTTGAGACAACTGTTCTTC. The rearrangement uses TRBV19 and TRBJ2-1; the D is unclear. V gave up 0 bases and J gave up 15 bases, with 12 bases separating them. CDR3 length: 12 amino acids. Germline CDR1 reads LNHDA; CDR2 reads SQIVND (reference sequence).